One T cell receptor (beta chain) is described in this entry. The source of the sample is a study of blood T cell repertoires in COVID-19. Donors were grouped by their self-reported clinical history. Data came from immunoSEQ multiplex PCR; TCRdb stores just in-frame clones and leaves some out. The top ten hold approximately 8.2% of the sample, which has about 250,000 clones, almost 85% seen once. Trimming removed 0 bases from V and 7 bases from J, with 9 bases in between. This CDR3 region has 13 residues. Germline CDR1 and CDR2: WNHNN and SYGVQD (reference sequence). Sequencing used PBMCs or T cells enriched from blood (not recorded which). The clonotype was recovered from a woman aged 45-59 years with acute COVID-19. V is TRBV10-1 and J is TRBJ1-1; unclear D gene. Written as DNA, the CDR3 is TGCGCCAGCAGTGAGTCCGGGGTCAGTGAAGCTTTCTTT. Its protein product is CASSESGVSEAFF.